One sample yielded the 3 T cell receptor beta chains listed below, sequenced in a study of beta chain features in type 1 diabetes. Study-level results: Moderate yet significant TCRB CDR3 shortening was seen in Type 1 diabetes patients in all four CD4+ subsets.

These receptors lack a known antigen. The study reverse transcribed the entire isolated RNA, so it sequenced expressed TCRB transcripts. The assay was immunoSEQ multiplex PCR, and TCRdb's table has in-frame clones only and misses some. The table includes hundreds of thousands of clones, about 11% detected once. The sequenced sample was naive CD4+ T cells from blood. The receptors were sampled from a man in his thirties or forties with type 1 diabetes.

This chain links TRBV5-8 with TRBJ2-6; 9 bases match TRBD1. The CDR3 has 17 amino acids. Trimming removed 2 bases from V and 0 bases from J; junction bases left unmatched: 3. The germline V gene has CDR1 SGHTS and CDR2 YDEGEE. The CDR3 DNA is TGTGCCAGCAGCTTTTGGACAGGGGACTCTGGGGCCAACGTCCTGACTTTC. It encodes CASSFWTGDSGANVLTF. The full variable domain, in which reference TRBV5-8 and TRBJ2-6 provide the parts outside the CDR3, is EAGVTQSPTHLIKTRGQQATLRCSPISGHTSVYWYQQALGLGLQFLLWYDEGEERNRGNFPPRFSGRQFPNYSSELNVNALELEDSALYLCASSFWTGDSGANVLTFGAGSRLTVL.

The chain links TRBV7-9 to TRBJ1-4, with no clear D. V lost 3 bases and J 5 bases, leaving 10 bases between the germline ends. The germline V gene encodes CDR1 SEHNR and CDR2 FQNEAQ (reference sequence). This CDR3 has 14 amino acids. The CDR3 coding sequence is TGTGCCAGCAGCTTGTTGGGCGTAAATGAAAAACTGTTTTTT. Protein product: CASSLLGVNEKLFF.

The chain combines TRBV28 with TRBJ1-2; no clear D. Trimming cost V 5 bases and J 7 bases, with 8 bases left between them. Per the germline V gene, CDR1 is MDHEN and CDR2 is SYDVKM. The CDR3 is 11 residues long. The DNA for the CDR3 is TGTGCCAGCAGTCGGTCCGGTGGCTACACCTTC. Translated, it gives CASSRSGGYTF.